Shown below are 30 T cell receptor beta chains from a single sample sequenced in a study of cytomegalovirus exposure and HLA in healthy donors. PCR amplification relied on 60 Vbeta primers (plus 13 Jbeta primers). This table comes from immunoSEQ multiplex PCR, and its TCRdb copy is limited to in-frame clones, with some not included. Of 100,000 to 150,000 clones in the sample, 8% to 9.5% were seen once. The sequencing input was PBMCs. These receptors were obtained from a man aged 40-55 years in good health and CMV-seronegative.

In its sample, this clone was seen a few times. V and J are TRBV5-8 and TRBJ2-5; 7 positions match TRBD1. V was clipped by 1 base and J by 5 bases; unmatched bases: 5. The V gene's germline CDR1 is SGHTS and CDR2 YDEGEE. The length of the CDR3 is 14 residues. CDR3 in amino acids: CASSLLRGFETQYF. The CDR3 DNA reads TGTGCCAGCAGCTTGCTCAGGGGGTTCGAGACCCAGTACTTC.

The V call is TRBV6-5, the J call TRBJ2-7, with 7 bases aligning to TRBD1. Germline lookup yields CDR1 MNHEY and CDR2 SVGAGI. The CDR3 consists of 13 residues. The V and J ends lost 5 bases and 2 bases, in that order; junction bases with no gene match: 3. CDR3: CASSTQGAYEQYF. The CDR3 nucleotides read TGTGCCAGCAGTACTCAGGGGGCCTACGAGCAGTACTTC.

The chain combines TRBV5-1 with TRBJ2-6; 7 bases are shared with TRBD1. This CDR3 region has 16 residues. Losses at the gene ends were 7 bases for V and 2 bases for J; bases not matched to a gene: 9. Germline loops: CDR1 SGHRS, CDR2 YFSETQ. The CDR3 spells CASGQGGDAGANVLTF. The DNA for the CDR3 is TGCGCCAGCGGCCAAGGGGGCGACGCTGGGGCCAACGTCCTGACTTTC. The variable domain in full, with the rest retrieved from reference TRBV5-1 and TRBJ2-6, is KAGVTQTPRYLIKTRGQQVTLSCSPISGHRSVSWYQQTPGQGLQFLFEYFSETQRNKGNFPGRFSGRQFSNSRSEMNVSTLELGDSALYLCASGQGGDAGANVLTFGAGSRLTVL.

This chain joins TRBV19 and TRBJ2-7, with TRBD1 matching 8 bases. The J segment lost 6 bases and the V segment lost 11 bases, leaving 9 bases of the junction unmatched. Germline-derived CDR1 and CDR2 are LNHDA and SQIVND (reference sequence). The CDR3 covers 12 residues. The CDR3 sequence is CAVGQGPSEQYF. The DNA for the CDR3 is TGTGCCGTCGGACAGGGCCCTTCCGAGCAGTACTTC.

This clone was found a few times. This sequence joins TRBV19 and TRBJ2-3, with 7 bases aligning to TRBD1. Germline CDR1 is LNHDA and CDR2 is SQIVND (reference sequence). V lost 9 bases and J lost 4; bases outside the gene matches: 7. This CDR3 comprises 13 residues. The DNA of the CDR3 is TGTGCCAGCCGGGACAGAATCCCAGATACGCAGTATTTT. Translating it yields CASRDRIPDTQYF. The whole variable domain, filled in from reference TRBV19 and TRBJ2-3, reads DGGITQSPKYLFRKEGQNVTLSCEQNLNHDAMYWYRQDPGQGLRLIYYSQIVNDFQKGDIAEGYSVSREKKESFPLTVTSAQKNPTAFYLCASRDRIPDTQYFGPGTRLTVL.

In this sample, this clone turned up a few times. A much larger clonotype is one base distant, so this may be a read error. This chain connects TRBV27 to TRBJ2-3; 10 nucleotides line up with TRBD1. The CDR3 is 15 residues long. V lost 5 bases to trimming and J lost 1 base; unmatched junction nucleotides: 3. Germline V gives CDR1 MNHEY, CDR2 SMNVEV (reference sequence). CDR3 protein: CASSTGTGGTDTQYF. CDR3 nucleotides: TGTGCCAGCAGTACCGGGACAGGGGGCACAGATACGCAGTATTTT.

This clone was counted between two and nine times. The chain has TRBV7-2 and TRBJ1-6; 7 bases match TRBD1. V shed 5 bases and J 6 bases; nucleotides not matched to a gene: 4. Germline assignment: CDR1 SGHTA and CDR2 FQGNSA. The CDR3 runs 14 residues. CDR3 region: CASSRHRGNSPLHF. CDR3 DNA: TGTGCCAGCAGCCGACACAGGGGTAATTCACCCCTCCACTTT.

The chain recombines TRBV6-5 with TRBJ1-1, with TRBD1 matching over 10 bases. Trimming cost V 5 bases and J 5 bases; bases outside gene matches: 8. This CDR3 has 15 amino acids. Germline values: CDR1 MNHEY, CDR2 SVGAGI. DNA for the CDR3: TGTGCCAGCAGTAAACGACAGGGGGCCTGGACTGAAGCTTTCTTT. It specifies CASSKRQGAWTEAFF.

In regard to this clone: The CDR3 does not end in the conserved phenylalanine or tryptophan, so this is likely a read error. Because the CDR3's place on the DNA is in doubt, the DNA is left out and the CDR3 is given as listed by TCRdb. The V and J genes are TRBV6-1 and TRBJ1-1. The CDR3 spans 14 residues, counting both ends. The V gene's germline CDR1 is MNHNS and CDR2 SASEGT. Here the CDR3 reads CASSEVPENTEALV.

The chain joins TRBV7-2 to TRBJ2-7, with D tentatively TRBD1 (5 bases). Trimming shortened V by 1 base and J by 5 bases, and 15 bases separated the two germline ends. Per the germline V gene, CDR1 is SGHTA and CDR2 is FQGNSA. The CDR3 loop spans 15 amino acids. CDR3 bases: TGTGCCAGCAGCTTAGTGGCAGGGAATGCACACGAGCAGTACTTC. It encodes CASSLVAGNAHEQYF.

The rearrangement joins TRBV4-2 to TRBJ1-5; D perhaps matches TRBD1 (6 bases). CDR3 size: 14 residues. V lost 0 bases and J lost 11, with 14 bases in between. Germline CDR1 is LGHNA and CDR2 is YNFKEQ. CDR3 sequence: CASSQDLGAQAQHF. The CDR3 region has the DNA TGTGCCAGCAGCCAAGATCTGGGGGCACAAGCCCAGCATTTT.

This clone turned up a few times. This CDR3 reads CASSKRQGVTDTQYF. CDR3 in DNA: TGTGCCAGTAGTAAGAGACAGGGGGTTACAGATACGCAGTATTTT. V and J are TRBV19 and TRBJ2-3, with 9 bases matching TRBD1. Germline V lookup: CDR1 LNHDA, CDR2 SQIVND (reference sequence). The CDR3 totals 15 residues. V shed 4 bases and J 3 bases; nucleotides not matched to a gene: 5. The full variable domain, in which reference TRBV19 and TRBJ2-3 provide the parts outside the CDR3, is DGGITQSPKYLFRKEGQNVTLSCEQNLNHDAMYWYRQDPGQGLRLIYYSQIVNDFQKGDIAEGYSVSREKKESFPLTVTSAQKNPTAFYLCASSKRQGVTDTQYFGPGTRLTVL.

This clone showed up just a few times. The chain uses TRBV27 and TRBJ2-1, with D perhaps TRBD1 (6 bases). The CDR3 consists of 15 residues. V was pared by 1 base and J by 14 bases, with 21 bases between. CDR1 and CDR2 (germline): MNHEY, SMNVEV (reference sequence). The CDR3 here is CASSLWTLGGRLEFF. In nucleotides, the CDR3 is TGTGCCAGCAGTTTATGGACACTAGGGGGACGGTTAGAGTTCTTC.

As regards this clone: The junction and the germline gene differ at one end; a read error may be behind it. Other DNA sequences in the same sample also yield this CDR3. The genes are TRBV11-2 and TRBJ1-1; D gene unclear. Germline V gene lookup returns CDR1 SGHAT and CDR2 FQNNGV. CDR3 size: 11 residues. In DNA, the CDR3 is TGTGCCAGCAGCCCCCGGACTGAGGCTTTCTTT. Protein product: CASSPRTEAFF.

The V gene is TRBV27, the J gene TRBJ1-5; TRBD1 is a possible D gene (5 bases). Deletions cut 4 bases from V and 3 bases from J, with 7 bases between. CDR3 length: 13 residues. The germline CDR1 and CDR2 sequences are MNHEY and SMNVEV (reference sequence). In DNA, the CDR3 is TGTGCCAGCAGTTGGACAAACAATCAGCCCCAGCATTTT. It translates to CASSWTNNQPQHF.

The CDR3 region is CASSPSGWEGEKLFF. CDR3 nucleotides: TGCGCCAGCAGCCCCTCAGGCTGGGAGGGTGAAAAACTGTTTTTT. This chain uses TRBV5-1 with TRBJ1-4; D ambiguous. The CDR3 covers 15 residues. Trimming removed 4 bases from V and 7 bases from J, with 17 bases in between. CDR1 and CDR2 from the germline V gene are SGHRS and YFSETQ.

In its sample, this clone was seen a few times. This chain uses TRBV10-1 with TRBJ2-2, with TRBD2 matching over 9 bases. From germline, CDR1 is WNHNN and CDR2 SYGVQD (reference sequence). This CDR3 comprises 15 residues. Germline trimming cut 3 bases from V and 6 bases from J; bases unmatched to any gene: 5. CDR3 in amino acids: CASSDGGGVSGELFF. CDR3 bases: TGCGCCAGCAGTGACGGCGGGGGGGTCTCCGGGGAGCTGTTTTTT.

The sample holds a few counts of this clone. The gene calls are TRBV7-2 and TRBJ2-7; 8 nucleotides align to TRBD1. The CDR3 is 13 amino acids. V shed 5 bases, J shed 7 bases, and the junction held 7 bases outside the gene matches. Germline loops: CDR1 SGHTA, CDR2 FQGNSA. In DNA, the CDR3 is TGTGCCAGCAGCCCGGACAGGGCGAGAGAGCAGTACTTC. It codes for CASSPDRAREQYF.

This chain uses TRBV15 with TRBJ1-3; D is uncertain. Between the trimmed V and J ends, which lost 1 base and 0 bases, there was a span of 7 bases. The V gene's germline CDR1 is LNHNV and CDR2 YYDKDF (reference sequence). There are 15 residues in the CDR3. The CDR3 DNA reads as TGTGCCACCAGCAGAGCCCTGAGCTCTGGAAACACCATATATTTT. Its protein is CATSRALSSGNTIYF.

This chain links TRBV6-6 with TRBJ1-1; D gene ambiguous. V shed 7 bases and J shed 2 bases, with 17 bases lying between them. Germline CDR1 and CDR2: MNHNY and SVGAGI (reference sequence). This CDR3 has 15 amino acids. The CDR3 coding sequence is TGTGCCAGCATCCCCGTTAGCGGGGATAACACTGAAGCTTTCTTT. Its protein product is CASIPVSGDNTEAFF.

V gene TRBV19 combines with J gene TRBJ1-5; no reliable D call. The CDR3 is 16 amino acids. The V gene's germline CDR1 is LNHDA and CDR2 SQIVND (reference sequence). The V gene lost 1 base and the J gene lost 1 base, with 11 bases spanning the gap. Written as DNA, the CDR3 is TGTGCCAGTAGTATAGTGCTTCGGGGAAGCAATCAGCCCCAGCATTTT. Protein: CASSIVLRGSNQPQHF.

The chain couples TRBV6-1 to TRBJ1-5, with D maybe TRBD1 (5 bases). The CDR3 sequence is 14 residues long. Germline CDR1 reads MNHNS; CDR2 reads SASEGT. Between the trimmed V and J ends, which lost 0 bases and 5 bases, there was a span of 8 bases. The CDR3 sequence is CASSEASGYQPQHF. The CDR3 DNA follows: TGTGCCAGCAGTGAAGCGTCAGGGTATCAGCCCCAGCATTTT.

This clone has only a few counts. This rearrangement joins TRBV23-1 to TRBJ1-2, with a weak D call TRBD1 (6 bases). TRBV23-1 is classed as an ORF, of uncertain function. Trimming shortened V by 4 bases and J by 3 bases, and 18 bases separated the two germline ends. The CDR3 covers 16 residues. The CDR3 bases are TGCGCCAGCAGTCCTCCCTTTTGGGGGCACCACTATGGCTACACCTTC. It encodes CASSPPFWGHHYGYTF.

This clone showed up just a few times. The V and J genes are TRBV30 and TRBJ2-3; possible D gene TRBD1, 5 bases. CDR3 length: 14 residues. From germline, CDR1 is GTSNPN and CDR2 SVGIG (reference sequence). Trimming pared 4 bases from V and 4 bases from J, leaving 15 bases between. CDR3 in DNA: TGTGCCTGGATATGGGGCCGATCTGCAGATACGCAGTATTTT. As protein: CAWIWGRSADTQYF.

V gene TRBV7-2 combines with J gene TRBJ2-3, with 9 nucleotides matching TRBD2. V lost 3 bases to trimming and J lost 0 bases; unmatched junction nucleotides: 7. The CDR3 has 17 residues. Germline CDR1 SGHTA, CDR2 FQGNSA. The CDR3 DNA sequence: TGTGCCAGCAGCTTCAGCGGGGGGCCAACTAGCACAGATACGCAGTATTTT. As protein: CASSFSGGPTSTDTQYF.

The chain couples TRBV28 to TRBJ1-5, with 10 bases lining up with TRBD1. CDR1 is MDHEN and CDR2 is SYDVKM in the germline V gene. This CDR3 comprises 19 residues. V gave up 3 bases and J gave up 6 bases; unmatched junction bases: 17. CDR3 DNA sequence: TGTGCCAGCAGTTTCCCCACGAACCGGGACAGGGGTAGTCGTCAGCCCCAGCATTTT. Translating gives CASSFPTNRDRGSRQPQHF.

This clone was picked up a small number of times. This chain connects TRBV19 to TRBJ2-2; 9 nucleotides line up with TRBD1. This CDR3 contains 15 residues. V gave up 4 bases and J gave up 4 bases; unmatched junction bases: 4. In germline, CDR1 is LNHDA, CDR2 SQIVND (reference sequence). The chain's CDR3 is CASSTTGGGTGELFF. The CDR3 DNA follows: TGTGCCAGTAGTACAACAGGGGGCGGCACCGGGGAGCTGTTTTTT.

This clone has just a few counts. This chain connects TRBV7-6 to TRBJ2-3; TRBD2 aligns across 10 bases. Germline-derived CDR1 and CDR2 are SGHVS and FNYEAQ. This CDR3 spans 14 amino acids. The V segment lost 8 bases and the J segment 7 bases; nucleotides outside the gene matches: 9. The CDR3 protein is CASGASGGSYTQYF. The DNA of the CDR3 is TGTGCCAGCGGCGCTAGCGGGGGTAGTTATACGCAGTATTTT.

This clone was picked up a small number of times. The chain uses TRBV27 and TRBJ1-1, with D unresolved. V shed 8 bases and J shed 5 bases, with 18 bases lying between them. Germline V gives CDR1 MNHEY, CDR2 SMNVEV (reference sequence). CDR3 length: 14 residues. This CDR3 is CASQRVPGSTEAFF. Written as DNA, the CDR3 is TGTGCCAGCCAGAGGGTACCAGGTTCGACTGAAGCTTTCTTT.

This clone was found a few times. This chain links TRBV28 with TRBJ2-2; a weak D match, TRBD2 (7 bases). V was clipped by 8 bases and J by 2 bases, with 9 bases between them. The CDR3 consists of 13 residues. Germline CDR1 and CDR2: MDHEN and SYDVKM. The CDR3 is CASGGANTGELFF. CDR3 nucleotides: TGTGCCAGCGGGGGGGCCAACACCGGGGAGCTGTTTTTT.